The present entry profiles one TCR beta chain with its context. This specimen belongs to a study of blood T cell repertoires in COVID-19. CDR1 and CDR2 from the germline V gene are SGHTA and FQGTGA. J was trimmed by 4 bases and V by 1 base; bases with no gene match: 6. The CDR3 sequence is 16 residues long. Original handling: Amplification from reference gene primers served as the basis for estimated nucleated cell counts. The method was immunoSEQ multiplex PCR; TCRdb's version includes in-frame clones alone and lacks a portion of them. V and J calls and clone size come straight from that table; D and trimming were deduced from the DNA. The sample includes 200,000 to 300,000 clones, around 89% of them seen just once.

The receptor was derived from a woman aged 40 to 49 with acute COVID-19. The gene calls are TRBV7-3 and TRBJ2-5, with 10 bases that match TRBD1. The sequenced sample was PBMCs or T cells enriched from blood (not recorded which). CDR3 residues: CASSLKGQGYGETQYF. CDR3 bases: TGTGCCAGCAGCTTAAAGGGACAGGGGTATGGAGAGACCCAGTACTTC.